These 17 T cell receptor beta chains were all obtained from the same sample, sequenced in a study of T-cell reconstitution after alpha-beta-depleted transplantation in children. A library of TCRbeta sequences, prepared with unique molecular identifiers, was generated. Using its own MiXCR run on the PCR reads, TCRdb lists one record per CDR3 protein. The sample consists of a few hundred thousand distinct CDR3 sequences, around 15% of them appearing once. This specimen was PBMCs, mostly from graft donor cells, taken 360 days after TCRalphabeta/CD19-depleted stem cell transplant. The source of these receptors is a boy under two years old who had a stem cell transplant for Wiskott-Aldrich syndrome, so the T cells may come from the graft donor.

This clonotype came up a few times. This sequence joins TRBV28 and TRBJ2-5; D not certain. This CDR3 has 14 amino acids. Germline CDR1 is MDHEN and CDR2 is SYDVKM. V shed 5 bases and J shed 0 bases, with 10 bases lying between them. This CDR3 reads CASSPWTYQETQYF. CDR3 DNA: TGTGCCAGCAGTCCCTGGACGTACCAAGAGACCCAGTACTTC. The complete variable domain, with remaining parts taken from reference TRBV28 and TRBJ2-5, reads DVKVTQSSRYLVKRTGEKVFLECVQDMDHENMFWYRQDPGLGLRLIYFSYDVKMKEKGDIPEGYSVSREKKERFSLILESASTNQTSMYLCASSPWTYQETQYFGPGTRLLVL.

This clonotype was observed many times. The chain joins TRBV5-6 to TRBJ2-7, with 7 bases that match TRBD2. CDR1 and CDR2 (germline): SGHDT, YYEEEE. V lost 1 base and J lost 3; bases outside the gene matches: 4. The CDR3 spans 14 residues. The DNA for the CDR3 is TGTGCCAGCAGCTTGAGCGGGATGGGCTACGAGCAGTACTTC. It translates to CASSLSGMGYEQYF.

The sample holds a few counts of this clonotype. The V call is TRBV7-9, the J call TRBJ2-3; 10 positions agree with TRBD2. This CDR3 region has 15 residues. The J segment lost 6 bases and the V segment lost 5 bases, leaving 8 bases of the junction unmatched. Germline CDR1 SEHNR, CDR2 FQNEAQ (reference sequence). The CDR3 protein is CASSLALAGYDTQYF. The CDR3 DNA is TGTGCCAGCAGCCTCGCACTAGCGGGATATGATACGCAGTATTTT.

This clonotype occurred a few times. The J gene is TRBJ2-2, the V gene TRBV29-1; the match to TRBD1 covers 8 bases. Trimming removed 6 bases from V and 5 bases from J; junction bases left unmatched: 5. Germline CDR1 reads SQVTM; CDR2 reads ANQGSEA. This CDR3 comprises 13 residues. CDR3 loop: CSVVHRGTGELFF. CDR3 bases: TGCAGCGTCGTTCACAGGGGGACCGGGGAGCTGTTTTTT.

Here the CDR3 DNA reads TGTGCCAGCAGTATTATCTGGACTAGCGGGATGAGAGCGAACACCGGGGAGCTGTTTTTT. Amino acids: CASSIIWTSGMRANTGELFF. The chain employs TRBV28 and TRBJ2-2; TRBD2 aligns across 12 bases. There are 20 residues in the CDR3. Losses at the gene ends were 5 bases for V and 0 bases for J; bases not matched to a gene: 13. The germline V gene has CDR1 MDHEN and CDR2 SYDVKM.

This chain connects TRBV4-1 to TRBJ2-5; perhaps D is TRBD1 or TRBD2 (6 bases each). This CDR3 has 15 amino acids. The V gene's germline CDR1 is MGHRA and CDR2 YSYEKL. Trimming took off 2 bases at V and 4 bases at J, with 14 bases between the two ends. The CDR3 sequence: CASSQNRGPTETQYF. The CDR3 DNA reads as TGCGCCAGCAGCCAAAATCGGGGGCCAACAGAGACCCAGTACTTC.

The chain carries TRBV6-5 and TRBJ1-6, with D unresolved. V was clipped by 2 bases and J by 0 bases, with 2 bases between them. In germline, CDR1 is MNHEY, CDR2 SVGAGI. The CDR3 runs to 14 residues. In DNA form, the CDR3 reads TGTGCCAGCAGTTACAGCTCCTATAATTCACCCCTCCACTTT. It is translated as CASSYSSYNSPLHF.

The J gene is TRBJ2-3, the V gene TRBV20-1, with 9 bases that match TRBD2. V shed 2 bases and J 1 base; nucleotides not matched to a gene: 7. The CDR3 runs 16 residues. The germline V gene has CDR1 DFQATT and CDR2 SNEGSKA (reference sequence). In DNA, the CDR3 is TGCAGTGCTAGAAGCTGGCTAGCGGGACGCACAGATACGCAGTATTTT. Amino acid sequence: CSARSWLAGRTDTQYF.

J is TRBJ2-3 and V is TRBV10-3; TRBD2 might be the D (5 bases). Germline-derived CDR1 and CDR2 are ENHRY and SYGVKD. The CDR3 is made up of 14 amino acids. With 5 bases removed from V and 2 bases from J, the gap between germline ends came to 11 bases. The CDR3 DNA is TGTGCCATCAGTAATCTGGAGGTCACAGATACGCAGTATTTT. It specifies CAISNLEVTDTQYF.

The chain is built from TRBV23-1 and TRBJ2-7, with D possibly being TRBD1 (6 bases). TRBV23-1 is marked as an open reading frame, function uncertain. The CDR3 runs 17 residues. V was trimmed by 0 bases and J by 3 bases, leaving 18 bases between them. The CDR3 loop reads CASSQSPPSGHFYEQYF. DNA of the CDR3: TGCGCCAGCAGTCAATCACCACCGTCGGGACACTTCTACGAGCAGTACTTC.

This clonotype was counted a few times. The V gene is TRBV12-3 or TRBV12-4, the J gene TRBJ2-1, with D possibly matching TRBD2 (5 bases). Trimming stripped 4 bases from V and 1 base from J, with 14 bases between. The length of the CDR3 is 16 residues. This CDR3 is CASSSRKTGSYNEQFF. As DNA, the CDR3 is TGTGCCAGCAGTTCTCGTAAAACGGGGTCCTACAATGAGCAGTTCTTC.

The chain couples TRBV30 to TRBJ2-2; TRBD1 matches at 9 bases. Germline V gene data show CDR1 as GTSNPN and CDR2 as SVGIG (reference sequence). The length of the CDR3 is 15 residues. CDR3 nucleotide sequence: TGTGCTCGGAAGGTCGGACAGGGGAAAACCGGGGAGCTGTTTTTT. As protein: CARKVGQGKTGELFF.

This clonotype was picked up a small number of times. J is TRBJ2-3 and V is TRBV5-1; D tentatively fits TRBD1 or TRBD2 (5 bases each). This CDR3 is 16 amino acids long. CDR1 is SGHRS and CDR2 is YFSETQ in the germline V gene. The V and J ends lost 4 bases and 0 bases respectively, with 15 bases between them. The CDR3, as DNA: TGCGCCAGCAGCATTGCGTGGGACCGTAGCACAGATACGCAGTATTTT. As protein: CASSIAWDRSTDTQYF. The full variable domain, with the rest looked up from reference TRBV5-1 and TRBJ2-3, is KAGVTQTPRYLIKTRGQQVTLSCSPISGHRSVSWYQQTPGQGLQFLFEYFSETQRNKGNFPGRFSGRQFSNSRSEMNVSTLELGDSALYLCASSIAWDRSTDTQYFGPGTRLTVL.

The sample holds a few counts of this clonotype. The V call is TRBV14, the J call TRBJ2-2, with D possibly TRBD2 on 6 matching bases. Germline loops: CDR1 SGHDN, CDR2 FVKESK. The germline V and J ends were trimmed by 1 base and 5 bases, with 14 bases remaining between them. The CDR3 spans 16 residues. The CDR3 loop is CASSQGRRGWTGELFF. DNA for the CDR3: TGTGCCAGCAGCCAAGGCAGGAGGGGCTGGACCGGGGAGCTGTTTTTT.

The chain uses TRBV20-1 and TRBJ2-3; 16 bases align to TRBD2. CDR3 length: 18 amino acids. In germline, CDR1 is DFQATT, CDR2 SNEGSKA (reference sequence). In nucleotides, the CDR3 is TGCAGGGGTCAGGTTCCGGGACTAGCGGGAGGGCCGACAGATACGCAGTATTTT. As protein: CRGQVPGLAGGPTDTQYF.

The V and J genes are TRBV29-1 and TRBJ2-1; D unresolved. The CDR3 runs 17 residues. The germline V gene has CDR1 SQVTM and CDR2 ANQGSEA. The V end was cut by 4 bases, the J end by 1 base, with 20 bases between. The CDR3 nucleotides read TGCAGCGTTGCCCCCCTTTTTAGGGCCCCTTCCTACAATGAGCAGTTCTTC. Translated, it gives CSVAPLFRAPSYNEQFF.

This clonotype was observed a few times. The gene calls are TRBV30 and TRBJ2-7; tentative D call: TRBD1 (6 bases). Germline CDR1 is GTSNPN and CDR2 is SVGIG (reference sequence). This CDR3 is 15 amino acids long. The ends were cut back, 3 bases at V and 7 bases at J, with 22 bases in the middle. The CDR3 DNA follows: TGTGCCTGGAGGACCTTGGGAAGGGGGACCGGGGAGCAGTACTTC. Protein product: CAWRTLGRGTGEQYF.